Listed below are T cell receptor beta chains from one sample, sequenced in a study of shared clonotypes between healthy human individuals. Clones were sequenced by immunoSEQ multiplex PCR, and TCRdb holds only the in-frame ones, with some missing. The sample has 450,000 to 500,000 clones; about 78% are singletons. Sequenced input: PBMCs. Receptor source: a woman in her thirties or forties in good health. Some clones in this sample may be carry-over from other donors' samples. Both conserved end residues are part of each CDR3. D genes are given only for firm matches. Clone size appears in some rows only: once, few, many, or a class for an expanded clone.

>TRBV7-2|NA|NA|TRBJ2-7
TGTGCCAGCAGCTCCGAGGGACTCGCTCCCTACGAGCAGTACTTC
CASSSEGLAPYEQYF
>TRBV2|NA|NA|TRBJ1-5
TGTGCCAGCGCCGACCCTCCGGGGAATCAGCCCCAGCATTTT
CASADPPGNQPQHF
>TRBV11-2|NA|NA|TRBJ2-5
TGTGCCAGCAGCTTGAACTTCCAAGAGACCCAGTACTTC
CASSLNFQETQYF
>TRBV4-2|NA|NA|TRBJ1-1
TGTGCCAGCAGCCAAGATCGGTTGGGCCCAGCTTTCTTT
CASSQDRLGPAFF
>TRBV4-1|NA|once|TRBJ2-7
TGCGCCAGCAGCCGTGCCGGGAACCCCTACGAGCAGTACTTC
CASSRAGNPYEQYF
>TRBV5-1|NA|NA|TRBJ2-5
TGCGCCAGCAGTCCACAGGGAGGGTACCAAGAGACCCAGTACTTC
CASSPQGGYQETQYF
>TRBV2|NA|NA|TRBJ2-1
TGTGCCAGCAGTGGACCCGACTACAATGAGCAGTTCTTC
CASSGPDYNEQFF
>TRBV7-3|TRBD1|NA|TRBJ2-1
TGTGCCAGCAGCTCCCTCGGACAGGGGTCTGTGCAGTTCTTC
CASSSLGQGSVQFF
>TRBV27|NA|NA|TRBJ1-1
TGTGCCAGCCGGATGTACTATACAACGGTTACTGAAGCTTTCTTT
CASRMYYTTVTEAFF
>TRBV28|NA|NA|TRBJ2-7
TGTGCCAGCAACACCTGGGGCTCCTACGAGCAGTACTTC
CASNTWGSYEQYF
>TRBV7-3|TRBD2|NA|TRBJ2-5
TGTGCCAGCAGCTCACTAGCGTGGGAGACCCAGTACTTC
CASSSLAWETQYF
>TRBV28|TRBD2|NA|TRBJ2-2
TGTGCCAGCAGTTTACAAGCGGGAGGGCGCCACACCGGGGAGCTGTTTTTT
CASSLQAGGRHTGELFF
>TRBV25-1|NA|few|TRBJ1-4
TGTGCCAGCAGTAATCCGGGGGCTTCTGATGAAAAACTGTTTTTT
CASSNPGASDEKLFF
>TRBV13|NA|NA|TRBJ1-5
TGTGCCAGCAGCTCTGGGGATCAGCCCCAGCATTTT
CASSSGDQPQHF
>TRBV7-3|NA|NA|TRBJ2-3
TGTGCCAGCAGCCGGGAGAGGACAGATACGCAGTATTTT
CASSRERTDTQYF
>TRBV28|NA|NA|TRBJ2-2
TGTGCCAGCAGTTTAAACTACTACACCGGGGAGCTGTTTTTT
CASSLNYYTGELFF
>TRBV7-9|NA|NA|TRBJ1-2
TGTGCCAGCAGCCTACCGCAACAGGGTGGCTACACCTTC
CASSLPQQGGYTF
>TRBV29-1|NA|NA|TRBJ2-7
TGCAGCGCCGGAGGCTACGAGCAGTACTTC
CSAGGYEQYF
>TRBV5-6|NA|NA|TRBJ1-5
TGTGCCAGCAGCTGGAGGGGTCGTGGTTTTAATCAGCCCCAGCATTTT
CASSWRGRGFNQPQHF
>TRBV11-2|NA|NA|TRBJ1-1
TGTGCCAGCAGCTTCCGAGGGGGTGGAACTGAAGCTTTCTTT
CASSFRGGGTEAFF
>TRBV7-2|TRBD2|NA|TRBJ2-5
TGTGCCAGCAGCTTAGAGGCTAGCGGGAGGGAGACCCAGTACTTC
CASSLEASGRETQYF
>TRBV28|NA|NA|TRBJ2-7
TGTGCCAGCAGGCAGAACCGGGACGGATGGTACGAGCAGTACTTC
CASRQNRDGWYEQYF